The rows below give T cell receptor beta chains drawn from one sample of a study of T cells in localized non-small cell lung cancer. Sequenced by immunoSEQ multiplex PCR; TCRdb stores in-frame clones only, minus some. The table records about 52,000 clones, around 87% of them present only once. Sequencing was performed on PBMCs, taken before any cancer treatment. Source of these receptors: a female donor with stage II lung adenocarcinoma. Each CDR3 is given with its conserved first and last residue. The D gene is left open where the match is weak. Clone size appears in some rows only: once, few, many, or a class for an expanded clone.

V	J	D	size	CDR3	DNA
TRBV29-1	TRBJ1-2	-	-	CSVEDKRGGNGYTF	TGCAGCGTTGAAGATAAGCGGGGGGGGAATGGCTACACCTTC
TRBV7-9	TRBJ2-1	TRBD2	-	CASSYPEGGSSYNEQFF	TGTGCCAGCAGCTACCCCGAAGGCGGGAGCTCCTACAATGAGCAGTTCTTC
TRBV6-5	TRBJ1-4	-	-	CASGEGGDNEKLFF	TGTGCCAGCGGGGAGGGAGGGGACAATGAAAAACTGTTTTTT
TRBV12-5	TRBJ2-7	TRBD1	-	CASSPTGTYEQYF	TGTGCTAGTTCGCCGACAGGGACCTACGAGCAGTACTTC
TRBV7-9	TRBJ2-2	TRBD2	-	CASREGGGPNTGELFF	TGTGCCAGCAGAGAGGGCGGGGGTCCGAACACCGGGGAGCTGTTTTTT
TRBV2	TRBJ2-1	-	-	CASSDRAGGLPEQFF	TGTGCCAGCAGTGACCGGGCAGGGGGACTTCCTGAGCAGTTCTTC
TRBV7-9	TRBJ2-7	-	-	CASSTFGQGNEQYF	TGTGCCAGCAGCACCTTCGGGCAGGGGAACGAGCAGTACTTC
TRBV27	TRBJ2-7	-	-	CASSLIGGTVITYEQYF	TGTGCCAGCAGTTTAATCGGCGGGACAGTGATAACCTACGAGCAGTACTTC
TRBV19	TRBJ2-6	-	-	CASSSDRWTNVLTF	TGTGCCAGTAGTAGCGACAGGTGGACCAACGTCCTGACTTTC
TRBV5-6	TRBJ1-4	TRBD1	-	CASSLRDRGLIGEKLFF	TGTGCCAGCAGCTTGAGGGACAGGGGGCTGATCGGCGAAAAACTGTTTTTT
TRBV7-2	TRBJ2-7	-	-	CASSAHGRGVSYEQYF	TGTGCCAGCAGCGCCCATGGGCGGGGTGTCTCCTACGAGCAGTACTTC
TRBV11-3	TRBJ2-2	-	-	CASSLDRGVRTGELFF	TGTGCCAGCAGCTTAGATCGAGGGGTTCGGACCGGGGAGCTGTTTTTT
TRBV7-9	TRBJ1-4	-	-	CASSLVREKLFF	TGTGCCAGCAGCTTAGTTCGTGAAAAACTGTTTTTT
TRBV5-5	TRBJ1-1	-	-	CASSLQANTEAFF	TGTGCCAGCAGCTTACAGGCGAACACTGAAGCTTTCTTT
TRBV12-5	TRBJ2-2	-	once	CASGWSSGLRTGELFF	TGTGCTAGTGGTTGGTCGTCGGGACTGAGAACCGGGGAGCTGTTTTTT
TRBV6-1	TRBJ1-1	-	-	CASSDSGARAKAFF	TGTGCCAGCAGTGATTCAGGGGCTAGGGCAAAAGCTTTCTTT
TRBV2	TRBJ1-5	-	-	CASSGGREFSNQPQHF	TGTGCCAGCAGTGGGGGCAGGGAATTTAGCAATCAGCCCCAGCATTTT
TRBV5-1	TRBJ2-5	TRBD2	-	CASSGSGTKGRETQYF	TGCGCCAGCAGCGGATCCGGGACTAAGGGACGAGAGACCCAGTACTTC
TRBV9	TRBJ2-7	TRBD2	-	CASSSTPSSGAFPQYF	TGTGCCAGCAGCTCGACCCCATCTAGCGGGGCTTTCCCGCAGTACTTC
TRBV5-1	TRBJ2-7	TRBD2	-	CASRLSGGSSYEQYF	TGCGCCAGCAGATTGAGCGGGGGGAGCTCCTACGAGCAGTACTTC
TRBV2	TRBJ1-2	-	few	CASREYLDTSGSYTF	TGTGCCAGCAGAGAGTATCTGGACACCTCTGGAAGCTACACCTTC
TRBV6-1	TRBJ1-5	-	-	CASNTRGNQPQHF	TGTGCCAGCAATACCAGGGGCAATCAGCCCCAGCATTTT
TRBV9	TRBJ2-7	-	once	CASSPGEGGVLYTYEQYF	TGTGCCAGCAGTCCGGGGGAAGGGGGCGTACTGTATACCTACGAGCAGTACTTC
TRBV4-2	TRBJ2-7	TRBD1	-	CASSQGTGPYEQYF	TGTGCCAGCAGCCAGGGGACAGGACCCTACGAGCAGTACTTC
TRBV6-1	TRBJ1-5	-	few	CASRLEPYSNQPQHF	TGTGCCAGCAGGCTGGAGCCGTATAGCAATCAGCCCCAGCATTTT
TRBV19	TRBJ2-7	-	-	CASSTRHGYYEQYF	TGTGCCAGTAGTACCAGACACGGATACTACGAGCAGTACTTC
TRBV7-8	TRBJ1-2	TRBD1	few	CASSQDRRNYGYTF	TGTGCCAGCAGCCAGGACAGGCGCAACTATGGCTACACCTTC
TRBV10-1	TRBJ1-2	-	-	CASSESAGNYGYTF	TGCGCCAGCAGTGAGTCGGCAGGGAACTATGGCTACACCTTC
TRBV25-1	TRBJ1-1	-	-	CASSEWGGYEAFF	TGTGCCAGCAGTGAATGGGGCGGGTATGAAGCTTTCTTT
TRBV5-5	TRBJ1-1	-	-	CASSLDTGDWNTEAFF	TGTGCCAGCAGCTTGGATACCGGGGACTGGAACACTGAAGCTTTCTTT
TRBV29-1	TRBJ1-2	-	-	CSVDEDLSYTF	TGCAGCGTTGACGAGGACTTGAGCTACACCTTC
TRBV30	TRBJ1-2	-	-	CAWSVSRITAF	TGTGCCTGGAGTGTATCCCGGATCACCGCGTTC
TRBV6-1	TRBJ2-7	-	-	CASSEYVYEQYF	TGTGCCAGCAGTGAATACGTCTACGAGCAGTACTTC
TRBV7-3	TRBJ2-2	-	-	CASSFGVDGELFF	TGTGCCAGCAGCTTCGGGGTTGACGGGGAGCTGTTTTTT
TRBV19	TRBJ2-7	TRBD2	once	CASSQGLAGLYEQYF	TGTGCCAGTAGCCAGGGACTAGCGGGACTCTACGAGCAGTACTTC
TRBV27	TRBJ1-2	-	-	CASSFTQTAGVGYTF	TGTGCCAGCAGTTTCACCCAAACCGCAGGGGTAGGCTACACCTTC
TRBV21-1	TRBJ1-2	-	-	CASSKALSQDNYGYTF	TGTGCCAGCAGCAAAGCGCTTTCCCAAGATAACTATGGCTACACCTTC
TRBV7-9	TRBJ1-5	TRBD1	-	CASSYRGSNQPQHF	TGTGCCAGCAGCTACAGGGGAAGCAATCAGCCCCAGCATTTT
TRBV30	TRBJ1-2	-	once	CAWSVLRDTYGYTF	TGTGCCTGGAGTGTACTGAGGGACACCTATGGCTACACCTTC
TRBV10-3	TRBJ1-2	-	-	CASSRGGGPYGYTF	TGTGCCAGCAGCCGAGGCGGGGGGCCCTATGGCTACACCTTC
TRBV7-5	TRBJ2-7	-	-	CVRSLISYEQYF	TGTGTCAGAAGCTTAATCTCCTACGAGCAGTACTTC
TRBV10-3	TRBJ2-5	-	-	CAISEKVRETQYF	TGTGCCATCAGTGAAAAGGTCAGGGAGACCCAGTACTTC
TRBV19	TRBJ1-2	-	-	CASSPQGREGYTF	TGTGCCAGTAGTCCCCAGGGCAGGGAGGGCTACACCTTC
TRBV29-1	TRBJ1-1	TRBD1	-	CSATATGVDTEAFF	TGCAGCGCCACGGCGACAGGGGTTGACACTGAAGCTTTCTTT
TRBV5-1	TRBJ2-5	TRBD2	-	CASSPASGAQETQYF	TGCGCCAGCAGCCCGGCTAGCGGGGCTCAAGAGACCCAGTACTTC
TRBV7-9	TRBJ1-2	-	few	CASSYPGSVGYTF	TGTGCCAGCAGCTATCCCGGAAGTGTTGGCTACACCTTC
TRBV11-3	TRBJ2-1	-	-	CASSLGLATNEQFF	TGTGCCAGCAGCTTAGGGCTAGCGACTAATGAGCAGTTCTTC
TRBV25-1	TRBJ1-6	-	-	CASRRTPRESPLHF	TGTGCCAGCAGAAGGACCCCACGCGAGTCACCCCTCCACTTT
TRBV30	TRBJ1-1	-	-	CAWSLLWDTEAFF	TGTGCCTGGAGCCTACTCTGGGACACTGAAGCTTTCTTT
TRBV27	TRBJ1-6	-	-	CASTFWSPTTRDYSPLHF	TGTGCCAGCACCTTTTGGAGTCCCACCACGAGGGACTATTCACCCCTCCACTTT
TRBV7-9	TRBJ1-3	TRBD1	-	CASSPREGAVGNTIYF	TGTGCCAGCAGCCCCCGGGAGGGGGCAGTTGGAAACACCATATATTTT
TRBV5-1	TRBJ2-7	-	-	CASSLALGSYEQYF	TGCGCCAGCAGCTTGGCGCTGGGATCCTACGAGCAGTACTTC
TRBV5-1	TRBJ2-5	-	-	CASGQVGETQYF	TGCGCCAGCGGGCAGGTAGGAGAGACCCAGTACTTC
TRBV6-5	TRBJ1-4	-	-	CASSYGGAGNEKLFF	TGTGCCAGCAGTTACGGCGGGGCAGGGAATGAAAAACTGTTTTTT
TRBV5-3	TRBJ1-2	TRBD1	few	CARSLVLEDRVSYGYTF	TGTGCCAGAAGCTTGGTCCTAGAAGACAGGGTGAGCTATGGCTACACCTTC
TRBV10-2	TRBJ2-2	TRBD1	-	CASSEQGRTGELFF	TGCGCCAGCAGTGAACAGGGGCGGACCGGGGAGCTGTTTTTT
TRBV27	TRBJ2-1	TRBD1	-	CASSLTGLEQFF	TGTGCCAGCAGTTTGACAGGGCTGGAGCAGTTCTTC
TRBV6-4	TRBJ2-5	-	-	CASSRNSGETQYF	TGTGCCAGCAGTCGTAACAGCGGAGAGACCCAGTACTTC
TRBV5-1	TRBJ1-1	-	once	CASSLRGGTEAFF	TGCGCCAGCAGCTTGAGAGGGGGGACTGAAGCTTTCTTT
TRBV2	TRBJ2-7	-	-	CASSPLDSEYSYEQYF	TGTGCCAGCAGTCCTCTCGACAGCGAGTACTCCTACGAGCAGTACTTC